This is a list of T cell receptor beta chains from one sample in a study of T-cell memory formation after mild COVID-19. TCRdb redid the calling of the 5' RACE reads with MiXCR, one entry per CDR3 protein. There are about 150,000 distinct CDR3 sequences in the sample; 20% to 25% occur only once, and around 22% lies in the top ten. Sample: PBMCs or a T cell subset sorted from them (not recorded which). Source of these receptors: an adult woman who had mild COVID-19 (a few samples of this study predate the infection). Cell type and time point are not known. Each CDR3 is given without its conserved first and last residue.

CDR3 protein: ATSEGGPSGKNEQF
J gene: TRBJ2-1
V gene: TRBV24-1

CDR3 protein: ASSTGLAGGPFGELF
J gene: TRBJ2-2
V gene: TRBV7-6

CDR3 protein: ASNRGGNTIY
J gene: TRBJ1-3
V gene: TRBV7-9

CDR3 protein: ASTGAGEQY
J gene: TRBJ2-7
V gene: TRBV7-9

CDR3 protein: ASSPQWGGGAF
J gene: TRBJ1-1
V gene: TRBV6-5

CDR3 protein: ASAPGQSGTLWATEKLF
J gene: TRBJ1-4
V gene: TRBV5-1

CDR3 protein: SVEGPLYEQY
J gene: TRBJ2-7
V gene: TRBV29-1

CDR3 protein: ASSLSFSGEKLF
J gene: TRBJ1-4
V gene: TRBV27

CDR3 protein: ASSPHVAASYNEQF
J gene: TRBJ2-1
V gene: TRBV11-3

CDR3 protein: SATNYRDSTDTQY
J gene: TRBJ2-3
V gene: TRBV20-1

CDR3 protein: ASSLRREDYQEAF
J gene: TRBJ1-1
V gene: TRBV5-1

CDR3 protein: ATSSLGGRGTSYEQY
J gene: TRBJ2-7
V gene: TRBV15

CDR3 protein: ATSDSGTSGRSLPRLPPDTQY
J gene: TRBJ2-3
V gene: TRBV24-1

CDR3 protein: ASSERPQGPPGAF
J gene: TRBJ1-1
V gene: TRBV25-1

CDR3 protein: ASSVGSSNTEAF
J gene: TRBJ1-1
V gene: TRBV9

CDR3 protein: ASKTSGGGVNEQF
J gene: TRBJ2-1
V gene: TRBV27

CDR3 protein: ASSLLVSAGHDTDTQY
J gene: TRBJ2-3
V gene: TRBV13

CDR3 protein: ASSSANTDTQY
J gene: TRBJ2-3
V gene: TRBV5-6

CDR3 protein: ASSPTGTRQETQY
J gene: TRBJ2-5
V gene: TRBV12-3/TRBV12-4

CDR3 protein: SVEREGDEQY
J gene: TRBJ2-7
V gene: TRBV29-1

CDR3 protein: ASSHPRGPLEVEQY
J gene: TRBJ2-7
V gene: TRBV6-2/TRBV6-3

CDR3 protein: ASSLEGTGELF
J gene: TRBJ2-2
V gene: TRBV5-1

CDR3 protein: ATSGGYSNQPQH
J gene: TRBJ1-5
V gene: TRBV24-1

CDR3 protein: ASSSRHRVSGDQPQH
J gene: TRBJ1-5
V gene: TRBV27

CDR3 protein: ASSPGPPGVYGYT
J gene: TRBJ1-2
V gene: TRBV7-3

CDR3 protein: ASRNSGVEGQETQY
J gene: TRBJ2-5
V gene: TRBV12-3/TRBV12-4

CDR3 protein: SAISDRGHEQY
J gene: TRBJ2-7
V gene: TRBV20-1

CDR3 protein: ASSLGTAGGGYT
J gene: TRBJ1-2
V gene: TRBV27

CDR3 protein: ASSALDRTEWGLEVLT
J gene: TRBJ2-6
V gene: TRBV9

CDR3 protein: ASSLGLAETDTQY
J gene: TRBJ2-3
V gene: TRBV7-9

CDR3 protein: ASSASSAHVIYNEQF
J gene: TRBJ2-1
V gene: TRBV12-3/TRBV12-4

CDR3 protein: SVEAPGADTQY
J gene: TRBJ2-3
V gene: TRBV29-1

CDR3 protein: AWSAGVIGYT
J gene: TRBJ1-2
V gene: TRBV30

CDR3 protein: ASSLAVQFSYNEQF
J gene: TRBJ2-1
V gene: TRBV7-9

CDR3 protein: ASSQDRGGGNTGELF
J gene: TRBJ2-2
V gene: TRBV4-1

CDR3 protein: ASSLGDSGGYEQY
J gene: TRBJ2-7
V gene: TRBV7-6

CDR3 protein: ASSYSMGGQSYEQY
J gene: TRBJ2-7
V gene: TRBV6-2/TRBV6-3

CDR3 protein: SARAVGKSSYEQY
J gene: TRBJ2-7
V gene: TRBV20-1

CDR3 protein: ASSSSLAGVENEQF
J gene: TRBJ2-1
V gene: TRBV7-9

CDR3 protein: ASSVESGVSGNTIY
J gene: TRBJ1-3
V gene: TRBV9

CDR3 protein: ASSVGTGDYGYT
J gene: TRBJ1-2
V gene: TRBV9

CDR3 protein: ASVRGAEGTF
J gene: TRBJ1-1
V gene: TRBV4-2

CDR3 protein: ASSQVGGSSYNEQF
J gene: TRBJ2-1
V gene: TRBV14

CDR3 protein: ASSLYPRSYNEQF
J gene: TRBJ2-1
V gene: TRBV7-9

CDR3 protein: ASSPPPKSSYEQY
J gene: TRBJ2-7
V gene: TRBV18

CDR3 protein: ASSNKPGGLEQF
J gene: TRBJ2-1
V gene: TRBV12-3/TRBV12-4

CDR3 protein: ASSPSDGHQPQH
J gene: TRBJ1-5
V gene: TRBV7-8

CDR3 protein: ASSQPGRDEAF
J gene: TRBJ1-1
V gene: TRBV4-1

CDR3 protein: AYGPRTTGELF
J gene: TRBJ2-2
V gene: TRBV12-3/TRBV12-4

CDR3 protein: ASTERFGIEETQY
J gene: TRBJ2-5
V gene: TRBV11-2

CDR3 protein: ASSQEGSDGYEQY
J gene: TRBJ2-7
V gene: TRBV4-3

CDR3 protein: ASSFTCYNEQF
J gene: TRBJ2-1
V gene: TRBV7-9

CDR3 protein: ASSHSLAEQETQY
J gene: TRBJ2-5
V gene: TRBV14